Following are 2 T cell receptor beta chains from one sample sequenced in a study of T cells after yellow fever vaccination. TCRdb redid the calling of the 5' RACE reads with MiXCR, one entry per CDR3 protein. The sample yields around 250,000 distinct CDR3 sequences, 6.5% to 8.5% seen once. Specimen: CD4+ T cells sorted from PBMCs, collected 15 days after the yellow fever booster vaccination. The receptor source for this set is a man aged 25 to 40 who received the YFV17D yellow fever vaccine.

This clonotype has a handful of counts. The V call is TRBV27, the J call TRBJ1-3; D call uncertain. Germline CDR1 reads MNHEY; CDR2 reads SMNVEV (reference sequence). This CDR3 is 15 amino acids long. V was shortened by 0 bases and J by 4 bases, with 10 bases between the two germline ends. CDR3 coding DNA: TGTGCCAGCAGTTTATCGCGGGCTGGAGGAAACACCATATATTTT. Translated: CASSLSRAGGNTIYF.

CDR3: CASSLLAGKQETQYF. Written as DNA, the CDR3 is TGTGCCAGCAGCTTACTAGCTGGCAAACAAGAGACCCAGTACTTC. The gene calls are TRBV7-2 and TRBJ2-5; TRBD2 is a possible D gene (5 bases). The V gene lost 2 bases and the J gene lost 2 bases, with 12 bases spanning the gap. The CDR3 is made up of 15 amino acids. Germline-derived CDR1 and CDR2 are SGHTA and FQGNSA.